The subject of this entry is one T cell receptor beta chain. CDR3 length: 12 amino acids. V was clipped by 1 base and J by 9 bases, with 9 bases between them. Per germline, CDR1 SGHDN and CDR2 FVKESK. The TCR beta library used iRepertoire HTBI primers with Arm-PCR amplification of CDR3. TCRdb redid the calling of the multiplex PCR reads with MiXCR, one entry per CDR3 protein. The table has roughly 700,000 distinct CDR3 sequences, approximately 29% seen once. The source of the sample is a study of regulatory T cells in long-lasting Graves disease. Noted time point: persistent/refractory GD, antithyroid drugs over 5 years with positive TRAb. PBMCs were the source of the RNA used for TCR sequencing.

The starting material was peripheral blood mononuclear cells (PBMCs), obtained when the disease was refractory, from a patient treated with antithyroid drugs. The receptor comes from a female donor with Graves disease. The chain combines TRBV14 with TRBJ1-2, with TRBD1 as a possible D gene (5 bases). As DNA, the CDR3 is TGTGCCAGCAGCCAAGCGACAGCTAGCTACACCTTC. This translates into CASSQATASYTF. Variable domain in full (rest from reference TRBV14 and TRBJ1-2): EAGVTQFPSHSVIEKGQTVTLRCDPISGHDNLYWYRRVMGKEIKFLLHFVKESKQDESGMPNNRFLAERTGGTYSTLKVQPAELEDSGVYFCASSQATASYTFGSGTRLTVV.